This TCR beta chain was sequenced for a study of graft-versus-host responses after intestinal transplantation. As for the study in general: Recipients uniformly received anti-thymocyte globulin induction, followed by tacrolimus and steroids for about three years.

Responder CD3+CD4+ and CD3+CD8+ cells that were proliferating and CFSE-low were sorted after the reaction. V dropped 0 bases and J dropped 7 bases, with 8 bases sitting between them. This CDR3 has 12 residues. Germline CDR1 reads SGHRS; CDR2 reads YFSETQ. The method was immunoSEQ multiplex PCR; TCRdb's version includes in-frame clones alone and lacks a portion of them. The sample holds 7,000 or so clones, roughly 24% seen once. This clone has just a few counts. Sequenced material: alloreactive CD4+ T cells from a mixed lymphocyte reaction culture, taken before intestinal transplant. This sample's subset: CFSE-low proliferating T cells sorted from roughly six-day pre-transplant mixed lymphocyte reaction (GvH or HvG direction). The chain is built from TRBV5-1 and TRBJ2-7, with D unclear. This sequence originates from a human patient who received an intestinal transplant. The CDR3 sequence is CASSLVQTEQYF. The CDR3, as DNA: TGCGCCAGCAGCTTGGTCCAGACTGAGCAGTACTTC.